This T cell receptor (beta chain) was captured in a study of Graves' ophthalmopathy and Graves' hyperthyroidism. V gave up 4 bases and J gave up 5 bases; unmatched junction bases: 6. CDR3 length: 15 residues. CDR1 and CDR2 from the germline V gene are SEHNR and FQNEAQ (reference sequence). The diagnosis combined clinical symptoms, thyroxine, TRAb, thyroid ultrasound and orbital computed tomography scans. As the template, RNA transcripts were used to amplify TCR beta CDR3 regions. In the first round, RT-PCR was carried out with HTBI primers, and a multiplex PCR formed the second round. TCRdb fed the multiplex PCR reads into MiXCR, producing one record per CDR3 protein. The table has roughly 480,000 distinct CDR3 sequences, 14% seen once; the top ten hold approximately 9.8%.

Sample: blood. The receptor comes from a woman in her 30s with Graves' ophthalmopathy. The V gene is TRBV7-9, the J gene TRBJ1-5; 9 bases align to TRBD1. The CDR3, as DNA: TGTGCCAGCAGCTCGGGACAGGGCAGGGATCAGCCCCAGCATTTT. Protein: CASSSGQGRDQPQHF.